Presented here are 7 T cell receptor beta chains from one specimen sequenced in a study of T cell responses to AZD1222 COVID-19 vaccine. Clones were read by immunoSEQ multiplex PCR, and TCRdb kept only the in-frame ones, dropping some. Of about 150,000 clones in the sample, roughly 90% were seen once. Sample: peripheral blood, taken on day 0 of AZD1222 vaccination. These receptors originate from an adult in good health.

The chain uses TRBV25-1 and TRBJ1-1, with 7 bases that match TRBD1. Germline CDR1 is MGHDK and CDR2 is SYGVNS. CDR3 length equals 12 residues. J gave up 3 bases and V 6 bases, and 1 base lay outside the gene matches. The CDR3, as DNA: TGTGCCAGCAGCAGGGGGTACACTGAAGCTTTCTTT. This encodes CASSRGYTEAFF.

This clone was seen many times. The chain is built from TRBV3-1 (or the pseudogene TRBV3-2) and TRBJ1-5; 9 nucleotides align to TRBD1. Germline lookup yields CDR1 LGHDT and CDR2 YNNKEL (reference sequence). The CDR3 contains 14 residues. V was pared by 3 bases and J by 5 bases, with 2 bases of the junction left unmatched. In DNA, the CDR3 is TGTGCCAGCAGCCACAGGACAGGGGATCAGCCCCAGCATTTT. This sequence encodes CASSHRTGDQPQHF.

The rearrangement joins TRBV9 to TRBJ1-2, with a weak D call TRBD1 (5 bases). V was pared by 0 bases and J by 3 bases, with 12 bases between. Per the germline V gene, CDR1 is SGDLS and CDR2 is YYNGEE. The CDR3 sequence is 15 residues long. CDR3: CASSVEVRGDYGYTF. The CDR3 nucleotides are TGTGCCAGCAGCGTAGAGGTACGGGGCGACTATGGCTACACCTTC.

The rearrangement joins TRBV28 to TRBJ1-5, with no clear D. Germline loops: CDR1 MDHEN, CDR2 SYDVKM. V lost 2 bases and J lost 9, with 5 bases in between. The CDR3 spans 11 residues. The CDR3 protein is CASSLQWPQHF. The CDR3 region has the DNA TGTGCCAGCAGTTTACAGTGGCCCCAGCATTTT.

The chain links TRBV7-2 to TRBJ2-7; TRBD2 matches 9 bases. The CDR3 is made up of 16 amino acids. V lost 3 bases to trimming and J lost 4 bases; unmatched junction nucleotides: 10. CDR1 and CDR2 from the germline V gene are SGHTA and FQGNSA. The CDR3 loop is CASSFDPGLAAYEQYF. The CDR3 DNA reads TGTGCCAGCAGCTTCGATCCGGGACTAGCTGCATACGAGCAGTACTTC.

The chain couples TRBV28 to TRBJ2-7; D ambiguous. The germline CDR1 and CDR2 sequences are MDHEN and SYDVKM. The CDR3 extends over 17 amino acids. Trimming took 3 bases from V and 0 from J, leaving 18 bases between them. The CDR3 region has the DNA TGTGCCAGCAGTTTGGGTCGTTGGGGTCAGAGCTCCTACGAGCAGTACTTC. Translating it yields CASSLGRWGQSSYEQYF.

This clone has a handful of counts. This chain links TRBV6-5 with TRBJ2-7; D possibly corresponds to TRBD1 (6 bases). From germline, CDR1 is MNHEY and CDR2 SVGAGI. This CDR3 is built from 13 residues. V was cut by 10 bases and J by 2 bases, with 15 bases left in between. CDR3 nucleotides: TGTGCCACCCACGACAGGTCGGCCTACGAGCAGTACTTC. Translated: CATHDRSAYEQYF.